The clone carrying this TCR beta chain was observed a handful of times. This entry belongs to a study of blood T cell repertoires in COVID-19. Looking at the study overall: Italy, Spain and the United States were the sources of the convalescent and acute COVID-19 samples. From T cells, B-cell-depleted T cells, or PBMCs came the material, which was cDNA or gDNA.

In the original analysis: Amplification with reference gene primers provided the estimates of nucleated cell counts. Produced via immunoSEQ multiplex PCR; TCRdb's table is partial and in-frame only. The V and J calls and clone size come from that table; D and trimming were worked out from the DNA. The profile shows roughly 360,000 clones, roughly four fifths of them singletons. CDR1 and CDR2 from the germline V gene are SEHNR and FQNEAQ (reference sequence). V shed 0 bases and J shed 5 bases, with 22 bases lying between them. This CDR3 region has 19 residues. This TCR came from a human donor with acute or convalescent COVID-19. The donor label of this sample is uncertain. Specimen: peripheral blood. V gene TRBV7-9 combines with J gene TRBJ1-4, with D possibly TRBD1 on 6 matching bases. The CDR3 spells CASSLAKTGGYGVNEKLFF. The CDR3 nucleotides read TGTGCCAGCAGCTTAGCGAAGACAGGTGGTTACGGAGTAAATGAAAAACTGTTTTTT.